Listed below are T cell receptor beta chains from one sample, sequenced in a study of T-cell reconstitution after alpha-beta-depleted transplantation in children. MiXCR, applied by TCRdb to the PCR reads, yields one record per CDR3 protein. The sample has some 200,000 distinct CDR3 sequences, approximately 8.4% seen once. Material: PBMCs, mostly from graft donor cells, obtained 360 days after TCRalphabeta/CD19-depleted stem cell transplant. The receptors originated from a male patient aged 2 to 10 who had a stem cell transplant for acute myeloid leukemia, so the T cells may come from the graft donor. The CDR3 runs from the conserved cysteine through the conserved F or W. The order of the fields is D gene, clone size, V gene, J gene, CDR3 protein, CDR3 DNA. The D gene is left open where the match is weak. Rows may omit the clone size; those that give it use once, few, many or a size class.

d_gene: .
abundance: few
v_gene: TRBV12-3/TRBV12-4
j_gene: TRBJ2-5
CDR3aa: CASSLDLTQETQYF
CDR3nt: TGTGCCAGCAGTTTAGACTTGACACAAGAGACCCAGTACTTC

d_gene: .
abundance: many
v_gene: TRBV20-1
j_gene: TRBJ2-7
CDR3aa: CSASRGSSYEQYF
CDR3nt: TGCAGTGCTAGCCGGGGCAGTTCCTACGAGCAGTACTTC

d_gene: .
abundance: few
v_gene: TRBV6-1
j_gene: TRBJ2-5
CDR3aa: CASIQGRGQGPQETQYF
CDR3nt: TGTGCCAGCATACAGGGTCGGGGCCAGGGCCCTCAAGAGACCCAGTACTTC

d_gene: .
abundance: many
v_gene: TRBV20-1
j_gene: TRBJ2-5
CDR3aa: CSARDPQGETQYF
CDR3nt: TGCAGTGCTAGAGATCCCCAGGGAGAGACCCAGTACTTC

d_gene: .
abundance: .
v_gene: TRBV20-1
j_gene: TRBJ2-6
CDR3aa: CSARPRPVLYSGANVLTF
CDR3nt: TGCAGTGCCAGACCTCGGCCGGTTCTCTACTCTGGGGCCAACGTCCTGACTTTC

d_gene: .
abundance: many
v_gene: TRBV6-2/TRBV6-3
j_gene: TRBJ2-7
CDR3aa: CASSVRGRKTYEQYF
CDR3nt: TGTGCCAGCAGTGTACGCGGACGGAAGACCTACGAGCAGTACTTC

d_gene: .
abundance: .
v_gene: TRBV15
j_gene: TRBJ2-7
CDR3aa: CATSRDGRGVVEQYF
CDR3nt: TGTGCCACCAGCAGAGATGGTCGCGGGGTTGTCGAGCAGTACTTC

d_gene: .
abundance: .
v_gene: TRBV5-6
j_gene: TRBJ2-3
CDR3aa: CARGPGTITDTQYF
CDR3nt: TGTGCCAGGGGCCCCGGGACGATTACAGATACGCAGTATTTT

d_gene: .
abundance: .
v_gene: TRBV12-3/TRBV12-4
j_gene: TRBJ2-3
CDR3aa: CASSWGPDTQYF
CDR3nt: TGTGCCAGCAGTTGGGGACCAGATACGCAGTATTTT

d_gene: .
abundance: .
v_gene: TRBV29-1
j_gene: TRBJ1-1
CDR3aa: CSAQQLLPNEAFF
CDR3nt: TGCAGCGCTCAACAGCTTCTACCGAATGAAGCTTTCTTT

d_gene: .
abundance: few
v_gene: TRBV4-3
j_gene: TRBJ2-1
CDR3aa: CASSQPNSYNEQFF
CDR3nt: TGCGCCAGCAGCCAACCGAACTCCTACAATGAGCAGTTCTTC

d_gene: .
abundance: many
v_gene: TRBV20-1
j_gene: TRBJ2-3
CDR3aa: CSARSGADTDTQYF
CDR3nt: TGCAGTGCGAGGTCAGGGGCGGACACTGATACGCAGTATTTT

d_gene: .
abundance: .
v_gene: TRBV7-9
j_gene: TRBJ2-7
CDR3aa: CASSADWIYEQYF
CDR3nt: TGTGCCAGCAGCGCCGACTGGATCTACGAGCAGTACTTC

d_gene: .
abundance: many
v_gene: TRBV12-3/TRBV12-4
j_gene: TRBJ2-7
CDR3aa: CASSSTSEGVSYEQYF
CDR3nt: TGTGCCAGCAGTTCCACGTCGGAGGGAGTCTCCTACGAGCAGTACTTC

d_gene: .
abundance: many
v_gene: TRBV5-1
j_gene: TRBJ2-1
CDR3aa: CASSLGGQGRGEQFF
CDR3nt: TGCGCCAGCAGCTTAGGGGGGCAAGGTCGTGGTGAGCAGTTCTTC

d_gene: .
abundance: .
v_gene: TRBV19
j_gene: TRBJ1-2
CDR3aa: CASSSPGPRIYGYTF
CDR3nt: TGTGCCAGTAGTTCCCCTGGGCCTAGGATCTATGGCTACACCTTC

d_gene: .
abundance: .
v_gene: TRBV20-1
j_gene: TRBJ1-5
CDR3aa: CSAMDFVGQPQHF
CDR3nt: TGCAGTGCTATGGACTTTGTAGGTCAGCCCCAGCATTTT

d_gene: .
abundance: many
v_gene: TRBV5-1
j_gene: TRBJ2-1
CDR3aa: CASSLEQGVLYNEQFF
CDR3nt: TGCGCCAGCAGCTTGGAACAAGGGGTTCTATACAATGAGCAGTTCTTC

d_gene: .
abundance: .
v_gene: TRBV9
j_gene: TRBJ2-2
CDR3aa: CASSVVSLGAGELFF
CDR3nt: TGTGCCAGCAGCGTAGTGAGTCTCGGGGCCGGGGAGCTGTTTTTT

d_gene: .
abundance: few
v_gene: TRBV3-1
j_gene: TRBJ1-1
CDR3aa: CASSHFGREAEAFF
CDR3nt: TGTGCCAGCAGCCATTTTGGGCGCGAGGCTGAAGCTTTCTTT

d_gene: .
abundance: many
v_gene: TRBV6-5
j_gene: TRBJ2-7
CDR3aa: CASSYLSESSYEQYF
CDR3nt: TGTGCCAGCAGTTACTTGAGCGAATCCTCCTACGAGCAGTACTTC

d_gene: .
abundance: .
v_gene: TRBV5-5
j_gene: TRBJ2-1
CDR3aa: CASSRAWSSYNEQFF
CDR3nt: TGTGCCAGCAGTCGAGCTTGGAGCTCCTACAATGAGCAGTTCTTC

d_gene: .
abundance: .
v_gene: TRBV20-1
j_gene: TRBJ1-5
CDR3aa: CSASLTGFNQPQHF
CDR3nt: TGCAGTGCTAGTTTAACAGGTTTTAATCAGCCCCAGCATTTT

d_gene: TRBD2
abundance: many
v_gene: TRBV7-2
j_gene: TRBJ2-7
CDR3aa: CASSLAVGTSYEQYF
CDR3nt: TGTGCCAGCAGCTTGGCGGTGGGGACTAGCTACGAGCAGTACTTC

d_gene: .
abundance: many
v_gene: TRBV6-1
j_gene: TRBJ2-1
CDR3aa: CASTMTRDNEQFF
CDR3nt: TGTGCCAGCACCATGACTAGGGACAATGAGCAGTTCTTC

d_gene: TRBD1
abundance: few
v_gene: TRBV20-1
j_gene: TRBJ1-2
CDR3aa: CSAREGAPGYTF
CDR3nt: TGCAGTGCTCGTGAGGGGGCGCCTGGCTACACCTTC

d_gene: .
abundance: .
v_gene: TRBV7-3
j_gene: TRBJ2-1
CDR3aa: CASSLDRHLRRNEQFF
CDR3nt: TGTGCCAGCAGCTTGGACAGACACCTAAGGAGGAATGAGCAGTTCTTC

d_gene: .
abundance: few
v_gene: TRBV29-1
j_gene: TRBJ1-1
CDR3aa: CSVEYFRGLPEAFF
CDR3nt: TGCAGCGTTGAATATTTCCGCGGCCTTCCTGAAGCTTTCTTT

d_gene: .
abundance: .
v_gene: TRBV5-1
j_gene: TRBJ2-5
CDR3aa: CASSLGQIQETQYF
CDR3nt: TGCGCCAGCAGCTTGGGACAGATCCAAGAGACCCAGTACTTC

d_gene: .
abundance: many
v_gene: TRBV10-3
j_gene: TRBJ1-2
CDR3aa: CAITLGVPGYGYTF
CDR3nt: TGTGCCATCACCCTAGGGGTTCCCGGCTATGGCTACACCTTC

d_gene: .
abundance: few
v_gene: TRBV21-1
j_gene: TRBJ2-3
CDR3aa: CASRPTGTSGSGDTQYF
CDR3nt: TGTGCCAGCAGGCCGACCGGGACTAGCGGGAGTGGAGATACGCAGTATTTT

d_gene: .
abundance: few
v_gene: TRBV12-3/TRBV12-4
j_gene: TRBJ2-1
CDR3aa: CASRAPHVYNEQFF
CDR3nt: TGTGCCAGCAGGGCACCTCATGTCTACAATGAGCAGTTCTTC

d_gene: TRBD1
abundance: .
v_gene: TRBV27
j_gene: TRBJ1-1
CDR3aa: CASSRQGDSGSNTEAFF
CDR3nt: TGTGCCAGCAGTCGACAGGGGGATAGTGGATCGAACACTGAAGCTTTCTTT

d_gene: .
abundance: many
v_gene: TRBV12-3/TRBV12-4
j_gene: TRBJ1-3
CDR3aa: CASSFSDGSGNTIYF
CDR3nt: TGTGCCAGCAGTTTTTCGGACGGCTCTGGAAACACCATATATTTT

d_gene: TRBD1
abundance: few
v_gene: TRBV29-1
j_gene: TRBJ2-1
CDR3aa: CSVDRFGTGSYNEQFF
CDR3nt: TGCAGCGTGGACCGATTCGGGACAGGTTCCTACAATGAGCAGTTCTTC

d_gene: .
abundance: .
v_gene: TRBV12-3/TRBV12-4
j_gene: TRBJ1-2
CDR3aa: CASSVSVGAYGYTF
CDR3nt: TGTGCCAGCAGTGTTTCTGTAGGGGCCTATGGCTACACCTTC

d_gene: TRBD2
abundance: .
v_gene: TRBV12-3/TRBV12-4
j_gene: TRBJ2-7
CDR3aa: CASTPGTSGRVGDYEQYF
CDR3nt: TGTGCCAGCACCCCGGGGACTAGCGGGAGGGTCGGCGACTACGAGCAGTACTTC

d_gene: .
abundance: .
v_gene: TRBV29-1
j_gene: TRBJ2-6
CDR3aa: CSVGHSGANVLTF
CDR3nt: TGCAGCGTTGGTCACTCTGGGGCCAACGTCCTGACTTTC

d_gene: .
abundance: .
v_gene: TRBV20-1
j_gene: TRBJ2-5
CDR3aa: CSASIDRGSQYF
CDR3nt: TGCAGTGCGAGCATTGATCGGGGGAGCCAGTACTTC

d_gene: TRBD1
abundance: few
v_gene: TRBV4-2
j_gene: TRBJ2-1
CDR3aa: CASSQEGTGYNEQFF
CDR3nt: TGTGCCAGCAGCCAAGAGGGGACAGGTTACAATGAGCAGTTCTTC

d_gene: .
abundance: many
v_gene: TRBV10-3
j_gene: TRBJ2-7
CDR3aa: CAIRGTSTYEQYF
CDR3nt: TGTGCCATCAGGGGGACGTCAACCTACGAGCAGTACTTC

d_gene: .
abundance: many
v_gene: TRBV6-2/TRBV6-3
j_gene: TRBJ1-2
CDR3aa: CASSLDYGYTF
CDR3nt: TGTGCCAGCAGTTTGGACTATGGCTACACCTTC

d_gene: TRBD2
abundance: many
v_gene: TRBV9
j_gene: TRBJ2-7
CDR3aa: CASSVAPTSGPYEQYF
CDR3nt: TGTGCCAGCAGCGTAGCCCCGACTAGCGGCCCCTACGAGCAGTACTTC